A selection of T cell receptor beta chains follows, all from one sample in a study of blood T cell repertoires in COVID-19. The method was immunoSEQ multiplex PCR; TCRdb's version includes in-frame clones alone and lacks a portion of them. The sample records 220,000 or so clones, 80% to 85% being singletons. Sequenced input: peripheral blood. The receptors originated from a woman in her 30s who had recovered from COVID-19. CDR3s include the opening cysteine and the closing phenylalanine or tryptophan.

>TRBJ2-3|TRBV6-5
CASSHRTSTDTQYF
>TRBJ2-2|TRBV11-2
CASSLDRNTGELFF
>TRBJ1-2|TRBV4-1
CASSQKPGQATLEGYTF
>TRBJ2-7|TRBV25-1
CASSEFPGYEQYF
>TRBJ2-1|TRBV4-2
CASSPSVKNYNEQFF
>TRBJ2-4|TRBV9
CASSVALDRGENIQYF
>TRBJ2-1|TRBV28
CASSFIPAGGPYNEQFF
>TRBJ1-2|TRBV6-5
CASSPPGGHYGYTF
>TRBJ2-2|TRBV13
CASSPQGSGELFF
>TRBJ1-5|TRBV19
CASSIIEGSGNQPQHF
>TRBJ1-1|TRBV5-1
CASSLGWTGVNTEAFF
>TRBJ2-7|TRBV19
CASRLAGTYEQYF
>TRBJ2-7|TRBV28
CASSLRTVYEQYF
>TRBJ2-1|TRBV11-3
CASSLRRSSYNEQFF
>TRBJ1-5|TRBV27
CASSPDRGGNQPQHF
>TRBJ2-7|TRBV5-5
CASSAGQGVPYEQYF
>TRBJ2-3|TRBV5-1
CASSFWSGSGRATDTQYF
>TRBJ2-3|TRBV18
CASSPQSRLAGTDTQYF
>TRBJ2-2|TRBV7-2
CASSPGQGWSGELFF
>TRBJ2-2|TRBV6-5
CASRISGRSTGELFF
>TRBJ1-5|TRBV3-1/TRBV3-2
CASSQADSDQPQHF
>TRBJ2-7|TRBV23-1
CASSPYEQYF
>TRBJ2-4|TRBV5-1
CASSRSSGRNFSLSSKNIQYF
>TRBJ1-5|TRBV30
CAWSHVEGQPQHF
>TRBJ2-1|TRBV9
CASSVGGTYNEQFF